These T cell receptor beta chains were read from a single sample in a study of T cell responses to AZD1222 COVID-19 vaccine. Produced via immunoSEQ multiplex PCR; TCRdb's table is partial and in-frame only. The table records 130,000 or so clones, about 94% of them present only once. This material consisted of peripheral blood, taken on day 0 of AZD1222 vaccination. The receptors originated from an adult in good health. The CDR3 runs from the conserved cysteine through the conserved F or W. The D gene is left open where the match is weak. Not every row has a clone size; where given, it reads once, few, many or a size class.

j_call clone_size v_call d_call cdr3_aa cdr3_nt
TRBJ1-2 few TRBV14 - CFRHRGYGYTF TGCTTTCGACACCGGGGATATGGCTACACCTTC
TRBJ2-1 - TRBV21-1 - CASSKVKHSSYNEQFF TGTGCCAGCAGCAAAGTTAAGCATAGCTCCTACAATGAGCAGTTCTTC
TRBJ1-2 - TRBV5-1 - CASSPGGSGNYGYTF TGCGCCAGCAGCCCGGGAGGATCAGGGAACTATGGCTACACCTTC
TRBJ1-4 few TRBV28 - CASSLDRREKLFF TGTGCCAGCAGTCTCGACAGACGAGAAAAACTGTTTTTT
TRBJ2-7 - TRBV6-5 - CASSYSFGQSYEQYF TGTGCCAGCAGTTACTCGTTCGGACAGTCCTACGAGCAGTACTTC
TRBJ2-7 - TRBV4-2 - CASSQDGGDSSYEQYF TGTGCCAGCAGCCAAGATGGGGGCGACAGTTCCTACGAGCAGTACTTC
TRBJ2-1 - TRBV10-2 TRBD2 CASTTSGPAKQFF TGCGCCAGCACAACTAGCGGGCCAGCGAAGCAGTTCTTC
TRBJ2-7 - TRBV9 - CASSVGLNSYEQYF TGTGCCAGCAGCGTAGGATTAAACTCCTACGAGCAGTACTTC
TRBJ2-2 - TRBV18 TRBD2 CASSPGLADTGELFF TGTGCCAGCTCACCGGGACTAGCGGACACCGGGGAGCTGTTTTTT
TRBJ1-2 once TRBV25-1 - CASSEGGNYGYTF TGTGCCAGCAGTGAAGGGGGGAACTATGGCTACACCTTC
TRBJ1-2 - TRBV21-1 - CASSIRHRYTF TGTGCCAGCAGCATACGACACCGCTACACCTTC
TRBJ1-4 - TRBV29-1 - CSVRRGVATNEKLFF TGCAGCGTCCGCCGAGGAGTTGCAACTAATGAAAAACTGTTTTTT
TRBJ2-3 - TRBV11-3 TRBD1 CASSEDRASDTQYF TGTGCCAGCAGTGAGGACAGGGCTTCAGATACGCAGTATTTT
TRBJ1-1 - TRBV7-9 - CASSLGITEAFF TGTGCCAGCAGCTTAGGTATAACTGAAGCTTTCTTT
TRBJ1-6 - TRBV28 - CASSGIVNSPLHF TGTGCCAGCAGTGGAATTGTTAATTCACCCCTCCACTTT
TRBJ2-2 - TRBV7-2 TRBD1 CASSRRTGGGELFF TGTGCCAGCAGCCGCAGGACAGGCGGCGGGGAGCTGTTTTTT
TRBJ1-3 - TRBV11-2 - CASSVSRGGDTIYF TGTGCCAGCAGCGTCAGCAGGGGTGGGGACACCATATATTTT
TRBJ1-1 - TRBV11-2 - CASSLGRESDEAFF TGTGCCAGCAGCTTAGGGCGGGAGAGCGATGAAGCTTTCTTT
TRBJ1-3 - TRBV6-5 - CASSLDRFSGNTIYF TGTGCCAGCAGCCTTGACCGATTCTCTGGAAACACCATATATTTT
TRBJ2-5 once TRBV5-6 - CASSPQTTETQYF TGTGCCAGCAGCCCACAGACGACAGAGACCCAGTACTTC
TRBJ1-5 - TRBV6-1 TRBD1 CASSERSRGTYSNQPQHF TGTGCCAGCAGTGAGAGATCCAGGGGGACTTATAGCAATCAGCCCCAGCATTTT
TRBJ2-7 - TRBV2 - CASITSSSYEQYF TGTGCCAGCATCACTAGTAGCTCCTACGAGCAGTACTTC
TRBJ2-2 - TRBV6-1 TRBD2 CASSDEGRGTGELFF TGTGCCAGCAGTGATGAAGGGAGGGGCACCGGGGAGCTGTTTTTT
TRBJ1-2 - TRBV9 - CASRGGAHYGYTF TGTGCCAGCAGAGGTGGGGCACACTATGGCTACACCTTC
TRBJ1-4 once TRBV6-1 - CASSDPGLSEKLFF TGTGCCAGCAGTGACCCAGGGCTTAGTGAAAAACTGTTTTTT
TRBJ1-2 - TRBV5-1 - CASSLSNYGYTF TGCGCCAGCAGCTTGTCTAACTATGGCTACACCTTC
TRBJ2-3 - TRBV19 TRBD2 CASTPGYSGGDTQYF TGTGCCAGTACTCCCGGGTATTCGGGAGGAGATACGCAGTATTTT
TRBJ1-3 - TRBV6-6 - CASSNSGNTIYF TGTGCCAGCAGCAACTCTGGAAACACCATATATTTT
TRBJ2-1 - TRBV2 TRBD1 CASSRQGAPYNEQFF TGTGCCAGCAGTCGACAGGGGGCGCCCTACAATGAGCAGTTCTTC
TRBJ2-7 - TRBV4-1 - CASSSARSYEQYF TGCGCCAGCAGCTCGGCGCGGTCCTACGAGCAGTACTTC
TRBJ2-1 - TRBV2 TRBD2 CASSLRSGRGHNEQFF TGTGCCAGCAGTCTCCGTAGCGGGAGGGGGCACAATGAGCAGTTCTTC
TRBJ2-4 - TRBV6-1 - CASSEAGIQNIQYF TGTGCCAGCAGTGAAGCGGGGATTCAAAACATTCAGTACTTC
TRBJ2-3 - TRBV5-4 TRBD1 CASSFLDRGYTQYF TGTGCCAGCAGCTTCCTGGACAGGGGATATACGCAGTATTTT
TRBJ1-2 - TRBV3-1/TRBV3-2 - CASSPRELNGYTF TGTGCCAGCAGCCCCAGGGAGTTAAACGGCTACACCTTC
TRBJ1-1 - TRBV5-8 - CASNHGGANTEAFF TGTGCCAGCAACCACGGGGGGGCGAACACTGAAGCTTTCTTT
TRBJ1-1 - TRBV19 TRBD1 CASRGQGVTEAFF TGTGCCAGTAGGGGACAGGGTGTCACTGAAGCTTTCTTT
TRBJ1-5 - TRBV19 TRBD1 CASSMTGWQPQHF TGTGCCAGTAGTATGACAGGGTGGCAGCCCCAGCATTTT
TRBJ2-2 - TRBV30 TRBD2 CAWGSTSGIIGELFF TGTGCCTGGGGGAGCACTAGCGGGATAATCGGGGAGCTGTTTTTT
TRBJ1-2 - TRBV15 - CATSRDPGYGYTF TGTGCCACCAGCAGAGACCCTGGATATGGCTACACCTTC
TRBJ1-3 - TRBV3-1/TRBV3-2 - CASSPGASGNTIYF TGTGCCAGCAGCCCGGGAGCCTCTGGAAACACCATATATTTT
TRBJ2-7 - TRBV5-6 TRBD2 CASSIGTSGRVYSEQYF TGTGCCAGCAGCATTGGGACTAGCGGGAGGGTGTATTCCGAGCAGTACTTC
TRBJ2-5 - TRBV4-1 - CASSQGVRAGETQYF TGCGCCAGCAGCCAAGGGGTCAGGGCGGGAGAGACCCAGTACTTC
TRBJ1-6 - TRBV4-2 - CASSQDQGNSPLHF TGTGCCAGCAGCCAAGATCAGGGGAATTCACCCCTCCACTTT
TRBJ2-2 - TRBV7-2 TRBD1 CASSPRTGGTGELFF TGTGCCAGCAGCCCTCGGACAGGGGGGACCGGGGAGCTGTTTTTT
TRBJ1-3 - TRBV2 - CASGQSSGNTIYF TGTGCCAGTGGGCAGAGCTCTGGAAACACCATATATTTT
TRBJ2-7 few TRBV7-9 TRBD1 CASSSPGQGNYEQYF TGTGCCAGCAGCTCTCCGGGACAGGGCAATTACGAGCAGTACTTC
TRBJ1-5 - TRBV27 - CASSPGGYSNQPQHF TGTGCCAGCAGCCCCGGGGGTTATAGCAATCAGCCCCAGCATTTT
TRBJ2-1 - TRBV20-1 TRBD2 CSASLAGGPNEQFF TGCAGTGCTAGTCTAGCGGGAGGGCCGAATGAGCAGTTCTTC
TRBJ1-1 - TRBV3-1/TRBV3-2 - CASSRRPGSNTEAFF TGTGCCAGCAGCCGCAGGCCCGGGTCGAACACTGAAGCTTTCTTT
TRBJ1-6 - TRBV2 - CASFGNNSPLHF TGTGCCAGCTTCGGGAATAATTCACCCCTCCACTTT
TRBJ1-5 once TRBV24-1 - CATSDSKSGNQPQHF TGTGCCACCAGTGATTCTAAATCAGGCAATCAGCCCCAGCATTTT
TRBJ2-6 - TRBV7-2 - CASSLVRGGGANVLTF TGTGCCAGCAGCTTAGTAAGAGGGGGAGGGGCCAACGTCCTGACTTTC